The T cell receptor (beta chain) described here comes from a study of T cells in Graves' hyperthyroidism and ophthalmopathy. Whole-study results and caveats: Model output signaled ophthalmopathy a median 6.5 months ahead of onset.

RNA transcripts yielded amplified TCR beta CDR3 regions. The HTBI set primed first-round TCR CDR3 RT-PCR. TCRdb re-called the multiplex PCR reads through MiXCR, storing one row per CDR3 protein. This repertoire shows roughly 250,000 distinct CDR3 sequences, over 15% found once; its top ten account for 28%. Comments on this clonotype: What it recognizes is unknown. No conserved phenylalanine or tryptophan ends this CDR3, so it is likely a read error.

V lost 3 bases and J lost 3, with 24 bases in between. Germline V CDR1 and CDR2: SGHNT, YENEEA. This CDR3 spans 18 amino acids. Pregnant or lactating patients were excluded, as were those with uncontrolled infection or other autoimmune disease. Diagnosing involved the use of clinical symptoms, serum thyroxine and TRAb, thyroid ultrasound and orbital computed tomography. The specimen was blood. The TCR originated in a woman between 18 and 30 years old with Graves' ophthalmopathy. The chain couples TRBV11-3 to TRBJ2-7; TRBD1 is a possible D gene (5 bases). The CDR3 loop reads CASSFVGAGSTFSYEQYL. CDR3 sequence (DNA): TGTGCCAGCAGCTTTGTAGGGGCAGGGTCAACCTTTAGCTACGAGCAGTACCTC.